The next 27 T cell receptor beta chains were all read from a single sample in a study of human T cells and chemical hapten exposure. TCRdb processed the RACE reads anew with MiXCR; each CDR3 protein has one entry. This table has fewer than 200,000 distinct CDR3 sequences, approximately 30% appearing once. The time point: patch test 3, about 24 weeks after DPC sensitization. Documented treatment: therapeutic diphenylcyclopropenone sensitization with weekly scalp DPC. The specimen was whole blood, collected in connection with sensitization to the hapten diphenylcyclopropenone (DPC). These receptors all come from a woman younger than 35 with alopecia areata. Some clones in this sample may be carry-over from other donors' samples.

The chain is built from TRBV27 and TRBJ1-1, with a tentative D call TRBD1 (5 bases). CDR1 is MNHEY, CDR2 SMNVEV, per germline (reference sequence). CDR3 length: 14 amino acids. Trimming took 9 bases from V and 1 from J, leaving 15 bases between them. CDR3 bases: TGTGCCAGTCTGCCCCCCGGGGGGAACACTGAAGCTTTCTTT. Its translation: CASLPPGGNTEAFF.

V gene TRBV5-1 combines with J gene TRBJ1-1; D not certain. This CDR3 spans 18 amino acids. Germline CDR1 and CDR2: SGHRS and YFSETQ. The V end was cut by 0 bases, the J end by 1 base, with 19 bases between. This CDR3 is CASSLATRGLGGNTEAFF. The CDR3 bases are TGCGCCAGCAGCTTGGCCACCCGCGGGTTAGGCGGGAACACTGAAGCTTTCTTT.

CDR3 protein: CSVHQGTGTQETQYF. The CDR3 bases are TGCAGCGTTCACCAAGGGACTGGAACGCAAGAGACCCAGTACTTC. V is TRBV29-1 and J is TRBJ2-5, with D possibly being TRBD2 (6 bases). This CDR3 is built from 15 residues. Per the germline V gene, CDR1 is SQVTM and CDR2 is ANQGSEA. Trimming pared 5 bases from V and 2 bases from J, leaving 18 bases between.

The gene calls are TRBV3-1 and TRBJ1-1, with D possibly TRBD1 on 5 matching bases. Trimming left V 3 bases short and J 4 bases short, with 12 bases between. Germline V gene lookup returns CDR1 LGHDT and CDR2 YNNKEL (reference sequence). The CDR3 spans 14 residues. CDR3 amino acids: CASSQTFGGTEAFF. In nucleotides, the CDR3 is TGTGCCAGCAGCCAGACGTTTGGGGGCACTGAAGCTTTCTTT.

V is TRBV7-2 and J is TRBJ2-1; TRBD2 aligns across 15 bases. CDR1 and CDR2 from the germline V gene are SGHTA and FQGNSA. This CDR3 has 16 residues. V lost 5 bases and J lost 11; bases outside the gene matches: 10. The CDR3 DNA reads TGTGCCAGCAGCCCCCAGGGACTAGCGGGGGGCGGTCAGCAGTTCTTC. Protein product: CASSPQGLAGGGQQFF. The variable domain in full, completed from reference TRBV7-2 and TRBJ2-1, reads GAGVSQSPSNKVTEKGKDVELRCDPISGHTALYWYRQSLGQGLEFLIYFQGNSAPDKSGLPSDRFSAERTGGSVSTLTIQRTQQEDSAVYLCASSPQGLAGGGQQFFGPGTRLTVL.

This clonotype was seen once. The V gene is TRBV29-1, the J gene TRBJ2-7; unclear D gene. This CDR3 comprises 13 residues. Trimming took off 3 bases at V and 1 base at J, with 10 bases between the two ends. Germline CDR1 is SQVTM and CDR2 is ANQGSEA. CDR3 sequence reads: CSVEGHTSYEQYF. The CDR3, as DNA: TGCAGCGTTGAGGGCCACACTTCCTACGAGCAGTACTTC.

V usage is TRBV4-2 and J usage is TRBJ1-1; TRBD1 matches at 7 bases. This CDR3 spans 16 amino acids. Unmatched junction bases numbered 9, after V lost 0 bases and J lost 5 bases. The germline V gene encodes CDR1 LGHNA and CDR2 YNFKEQ. The DNA of the CDR3 is TGTGCCAGCAGCCAAGAACTCTCGCAGGGGGGGACTGAAGCTTTCTTT. It translates to CASSQELSQGGTEAFF.

The chain is built from TRBV10-3 and TRBJ1-3; D is undetermined. CDR3 length: 13 residues. The germline gives CDR1 ENHRY, CDR2 SYGVKD. V was shortened by 8 bases and J by 4 bases, with 12 bases between the two germline ends. The CDR3 DNA sequence: TGTGCCATCGGAACCGCAGAAGGAAACACCATATATTTT. Its translation is CAIGTAEGNTIYF.

This clonotype has a handful of counts. This chain uses TRBV10-3 with TRBJ2-1, with 8 bases that match TRBD1. V shed 7 bases, J shed 6 bases, and the junction held 11 bases outside the gene matches. CDR3 length: 15 amino acids. The V gene's germline CDR1 is ENHRY and CDR2 SYGVKD. DNA for the CDR3: TGTGCCATCAAATCGACAGGGGACTCGTCCAATGAGCAGTTCTTC. This gives the protein CAIKSTGDSSNEQFF.

The chain links TRBV7-9 to TRBJ2-3, with a weak D call TRBD2 (7 bases). The germline CDR1 and CDR2 sequences are SEHNR and FQNEAQ (reference sequence). Trimming removed 2 bases from V and 2 bases from J, with 11 bases in between. This CDR3 comprises 15 residues. Here the CDR3 reads CASSLPAGATDTQYF. In DNA, the CDR3 is TGTGCCAGCAGCTTACCGGCGGGGGCCACAGATACGCAGTATTTT.

This clonotype was observed a handful of times. The chain recombines TRBV29-1 with TRBJ2-5; D gene unclear. Trimming shortened V by 4 bases and J by 1 base, and 10 bases separated the two germline ends. This CDR3 is built from 13 residues. Germline CDR1 and CDR2: SQVTM and ANQGSEA. The CDR3 DNA reads TGCAGCGTTGGGTACGGAGTCCAAGAGACCCAGTACTTC. Amino acids: CSVGYGVQETQYF.

This clonotype was seen only a few times. This chain uses TRBV15 with TRBJ2-3; no reliable D call. There are 14 residues in the CDR3. Between the trimmed V and J ends, which lost 4 bases and 1 base, there was a span of 9 bases. Germline V gene sequence: CDR1 LNHNV, CDR2 YYDKDF (reference sequence). Here the CDR3 reads CATSTLGGTDTQYF. In DNA form, the CDR3 reads TGTGCCACCAGCACGCTTGGGGGCACAGATACGCAGTATTTT.

This clonotype was recorded at least ten times. CDR3 amino acids: CASSQGPTGTYNEQFF. Written as DNA, the CDR3 is TGTGCCAGCAGCCAAGGCCCGACAGGTACCTACAATGAGCAGTTCTTC. This chain connects TRBV3-1 to TRBJ2-1, with a weak D call TRBD1 (6 bases). The germline V and J ends were trimmed by 1 base and 2 bases, with 12 bases remaining between them. CDR3 length: 16 amino acids. Per the germline V gene, CDR1 is LGHDT and CDR2 is YNNKEL (reference sequence).

This clonotype was observed a handful of times. V is TRBV5-8 and J is TRBJ2-7, with a weak D call TRBD1 (6 bases). This CDR3 contains 14 residues. Germline lookup yields CDR1 SGHTS and CDR2 YDEGEE. V was pared by 1 base and J by 1 base, with 9 bases between. CDR3: CASSLRDKSYEQYF. CDR3 nucleotides: TGTGCCAGCAGCTTGAGGGACAAGTCCTACGAGCAGTACTTC.

This clonotype was seen a handful of times. The genes are TRBV4-3 and TRBJ1-1; tentative D call: TRBD1 (6 bases). This CDR3 is built from 15 residues. V dropped 0 bases and J dropped 5 bases, with 13 bases sitting between them. Looked up from germline, CDR1 is LGHNA and CDR2 is YSLEER. This CDR3 is CASSQDLAGVTEAFF. CDR3 nucleotide sequence: TGCGCCAGCAGCCAAGATCTCGCAGGGGTGACTGAAGCTTTCTTT.

In this sample, this clonotype turned up a few times. The chain joins TRBV4-3 to TRBJ1-1, with 7 bases fitting TRBD1. The CDR3 totals 13 residues. The ends lost 5 bases at V and 6 bases at J; junction bases unmatched: 6. Germline V CDR1 and CDR2: LGHNA, YSLEER. The CDR3 DNA reads TGCGCCAGCAGCTTCCAGGGGGTCGCTGAAGCTTTCTTT. Translation gives CASSFQGVAEAFF.

In its sample, this clonotype was seen a few times. This chain uses TRBV19 with TRBJ1-1, with unresolved D. The V and J ends lost 3 bases and 1 base respectively, with 9 bases between them. The germline gives CDR1 LNHDA, CDR2 SQIVND (reference sequence). The CDR3 is 14 residues long. CDR3 protein: CASSIGRGNTEAFF. The CDR3 DNA sequence: TGTGCCAGTAGTATTGGCCGGGGGAACACTGAAGCTTTCTTT.

This clonotype was detected many times. The V gene is TRBV4-3, the J gene TRBJ2-7, with D tentatively TRBD1 (5 bases). V was cut by 0 bases and J by 0 bases, with 9 bases left in between. Germline V gives CDR1 LGHNA, CDR2 YSLEER. The CDR3 covers 15 residues. This chain's CDR3 is CASSQEDNVSYEQYF. The CDR3 bases are TGCGCCAGCAGCCAAGAGGACAATGTCTCCTACGAGCAGTACTTC.

The chain uses TRBV9 and TRBJ2-1; 7 bases agree with TRBD1. This CDR3 has 15 amino acids. With V trimmed by 3 bases and J by 4 bases, 7 bases remained unmatched. Germline V lookup: CDR1 SGDLS, CDR2 YYNGEE. The CDR3 region is CASSAQGQFYNEQFF. The CDR3 DNA is TGTGCCAGCAGCGCACAGGGGCAGTTTTACAATGAGCAGTTCTTC.

V usage is TRBV29-1 and J usage is TRBJ1-1; 7 bases are shared with TRBD1. The CDR3 has 13 residues. V trimming: 5 bases; J trimming: 5 bases; junction bases outside the gene matches: 8. Germline V lookup: CDR1 SQVTM, CDR2 ANQGSEA. The CDR3 coding sequence is TGCAGCGTTTCGGCAGGGGGAGGTACTGAAGCTTTCTTT. Protein: CSVSAGGGTEAFF.

This clonotype has just a few counts. The chain combines TRBV5-4 with TRBJ2-1; no reliable D call. The germline CDR1 and CDR2 sequences are SGHNT and YYREEE (reference sequence). Trimming stripped 0 bases from V and 4 bases from J, with 14 bases between. The CDR3 runs to 16 residues. The CDR3 DNA follows: TGTGCCAGCAGCTTGGAGGGTAGCCCTGGATACAATGAGCAGTTCTTC. It is translated as CASSLEGSPGYNEQFF.

This clonotype occurred a few times. The chain couples TRBV9 to TRBJ2-3; D might be TRBD1 (6 bases). This CDR3 is built from 16 residues. The V end lost 0 bases, the J end lost 0 bases, and 11 bases lay between the germline ends. CDR1 and CDR2 (germline): SGDLS, YYNGEE. CDR3 residues: CASSVDYRASTDTQYF. CDR3 in DNA: TGTGCCAGCAGCGTAGACTACAGGGCTAGCACAGATACGCAGTATTTT.

At least ten counts were recorded for this clonotype. The chain combines TRBV29-1 with TRBJ2-6, with D hard to call. Between the trimmed V and J ends, which lost 5 bases and 6 bases, there was a span of 8 bases. The CDR3 covers 12 residues. Germline V gene sequence: CDR1 SQVTM, CDR2 ANQGSEA. In DNA form, the CDR3 reads TGCAGCGTTCGGCTCGCGGCCAACGTCCTGACTTTC. Protein product: CSVRLAANVLTF.

This clonotype has just a few counts. The rearrangement joins TRBV5-6 to TRBJ2-3; TRBD2 agrees at 7 bases. CDR1 and CDR2 (germline): SGHDT, YYEEEE. This CDR3 has 15 amino acids. The trim removed 3 bases at V and 0 bases at J, leaving 4 bases unmatched. The CDR3 region has the DNA TGTGCCAGCAGCTCGGGAGGACCTAGCACAGATACGCAGTATTTT. Amino acids: CASSSGGPSTDTQYF.

The chain combines TRBV20-1 with TRBJ2-1; 11 nucleotides line up with TRBD2. Per the germline V gene, CDR1 is DFQATT and CDR2 is SNEGSKA (reference sequence). Germline trimming cut 0 bases from V and 16 bases from J; bases unmatched to any gene: 5. The CDR3 totals 12 residues. Here the CDR3 DNA reads TGCAGTGCTAGAGAGGTCCTAGCGGGAGGTTTCTTC. Encoded protein: CSAREVLAGGFF.

This chain connects TRBV4-2 to TRBJ2-5; 7 bases agree with TRBD2. Trimming removed 1 base from V and 2 bases from J; junction bases left unmatched: 13. Germline CDR1 reads LGHNA; CDR2 reads YNFKEQ. This CDR3 region has 18 residues. The CDR3 nucleotides read TGTGCCAGCAGCCAAGGGGAACTAGCCGGGAGGTTGCAAGAGACCCAGTACTTC. It is translated as CASSQGELAGRLQETQYF.

This clonotype was counted between two and nine times. The rearrangement uses TRBV7-9 and TRBJ2-5; TRBD2 matches at 11 bases. The CDR3 consists of 20 residues. CDR1 and CDR2 (germline): SEHNR, FQNEAQ (reference sequence). Trimming cost V 6 bases and J 4 bases; bases outside gene matches: 22. CDR3 coding DNA: TGTGCCAGCAGTTCTGCCTCATCCGGGACTAGCGGCTACGGGGTAGAGACCCAGTACTTC. The encoded protein is CASSSASSGTSGYGVETQYF.